This TCR beta chain was documented in a study of CD8 T cells in ankylosing spondylitis. This clonotype occurred a few times. The antigen is undetermined. The CDR3 length is 15 residues. The V gene's germline CDR1 is SGHRS and CDR2 YFSETQ. The trim removed 0 bases at V and 2 bases at J, leaving 2 bases unmatched. Each TCR beta library was made by quantitative 5'-RACE that incorporated molecular barcodes. TCRdb itself ran the 5' RACE reads through MiXCR, one entry per CDR3 protein. The top ten hold about a sixth of the sample, which has a few hundred thousand distinct CDR3 sequences, more than 20% seen once. Findings of the study overall: What seemed typical of ankylosing spondylitis blood was a TCR beta motif built from under 10 highly homologous variants. Disease-linked clones had a CD8+ phenotype and relatively low frequency in peripheral blood. The clones that were linked to disease were reported to be significantly enriched in matched synovial fluid samples from ankylosing spondylitis patients.

The source material was blood, either unsorted or a sorted T cell fraction (not recorded which). The genes are TRBV5-1 and TRBJ2-5, with TRBD1 matching 9 bases. The receptor was isolated from a male donor with ankylosing spondylitis. The CDR3 sequence: CASSLGDREQETQYF. The DNA of the CDR3 is TGCGCCAGCAGCTTGGGGGACAGGGAACAAGAGACCCAGTACTTC. The full variable domain, its missing parts supplied by reference TRBV5-1 and TRBJ2-5, is KAGVTQTPRYLIKTRGQQVTLSCSPISGHRSVSWYQQTPGQGLQFLFEYFSETQRNKGNFPGRFSGRQFSNSRSEMNVSTLELGDSALYLCASSLGDREQETQYFGPGTRLLVL.